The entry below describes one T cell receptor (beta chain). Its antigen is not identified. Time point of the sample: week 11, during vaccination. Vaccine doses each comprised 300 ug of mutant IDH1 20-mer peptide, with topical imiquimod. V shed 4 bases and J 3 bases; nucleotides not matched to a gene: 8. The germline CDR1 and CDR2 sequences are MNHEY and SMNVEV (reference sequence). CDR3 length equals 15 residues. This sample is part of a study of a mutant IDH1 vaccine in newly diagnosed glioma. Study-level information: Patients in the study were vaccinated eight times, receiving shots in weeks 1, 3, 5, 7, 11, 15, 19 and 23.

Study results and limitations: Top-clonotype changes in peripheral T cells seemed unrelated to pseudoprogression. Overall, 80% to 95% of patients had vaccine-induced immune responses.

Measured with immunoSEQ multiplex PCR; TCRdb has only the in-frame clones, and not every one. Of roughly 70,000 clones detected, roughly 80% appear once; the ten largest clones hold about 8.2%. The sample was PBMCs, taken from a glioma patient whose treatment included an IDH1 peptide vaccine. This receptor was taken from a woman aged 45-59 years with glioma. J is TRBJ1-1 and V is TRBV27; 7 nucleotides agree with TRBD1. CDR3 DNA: TGTGCCAGCAGTTACGCAGGGGGGAGGGACACTGAAGCTTTCTTT. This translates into CASSYAGGRDTEAFF.